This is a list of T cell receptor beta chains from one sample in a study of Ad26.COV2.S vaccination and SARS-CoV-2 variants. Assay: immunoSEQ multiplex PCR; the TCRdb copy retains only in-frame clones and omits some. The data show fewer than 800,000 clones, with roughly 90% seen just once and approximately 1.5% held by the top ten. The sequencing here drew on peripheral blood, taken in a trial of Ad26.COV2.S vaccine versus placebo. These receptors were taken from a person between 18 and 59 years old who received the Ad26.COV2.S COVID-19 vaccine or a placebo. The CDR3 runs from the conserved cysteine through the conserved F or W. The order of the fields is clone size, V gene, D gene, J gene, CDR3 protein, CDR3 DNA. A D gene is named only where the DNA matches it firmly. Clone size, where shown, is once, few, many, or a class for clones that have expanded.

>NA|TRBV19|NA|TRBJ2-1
CASSIDTRSKPFF
TGTGCCAGTAGTATAGATACTAGGTCCAAGCCGTTCTTC
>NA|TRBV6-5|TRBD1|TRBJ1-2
CASSYRGPTGAYGYTF
TGTGCCAGCAGTTACCGAGGCCCTACAGGGGCCTATGGCTACACCTTC
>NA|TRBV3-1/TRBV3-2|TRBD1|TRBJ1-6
CASSLGGGTGFDNSPLHF
TGTGCCAGCAGCCTCGGCGGCGGGACAGGGTTCGATAATTCACCCCTCCACTTT
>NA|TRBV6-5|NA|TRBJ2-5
CASPGLDRGGPSYF
TGTGCCAGTCCTGGCCTAGACAGGGGAGGGCCATCGTACTTC
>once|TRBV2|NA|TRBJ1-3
CASSEDSSSGNTIYF
TGTGCCAGCAGTGAAGACTCGAGCTCTGGAAACACCATATATTTT
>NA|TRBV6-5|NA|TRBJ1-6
CASRPESSYNSPLHF
TGTGCCAGCAGACCGGAGAGCTCCTATAATTCACCCCTCCACTTT
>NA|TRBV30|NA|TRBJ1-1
CTAGSGTEAFF
TGTACGGCGGGCAGCGGCACTGAAGCTTTCTTT
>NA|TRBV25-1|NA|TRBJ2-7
CASSLLPHEQYF
TGTGCCAGCAGTCTACTGCCACACGAGCAGTACTTC
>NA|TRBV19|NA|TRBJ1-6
CASADSSYNSPLHF
TGTGCCAGTGCTGACTCCTCCTATAATTCACCCCTCCACTTT
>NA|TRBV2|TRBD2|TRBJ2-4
CASSEGGAGYQNIQYF
TGTGCCAGCAGTGAAGGAGGAGCGGGGTACCAAAACATTCAGTACTTC
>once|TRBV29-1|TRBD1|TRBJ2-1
CSVVGTGGASYNEQFF
TGCAGCGTTGTAGGGACAGGGGGCGCATCCTACAATGAGCAGTTCTTC
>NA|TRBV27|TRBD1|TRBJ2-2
CASSYRQGLGTGELFF
TGTGCCAGCAGCTATCGACAGGGTCTGGGGACCGGGGAGCTGTTTTTT
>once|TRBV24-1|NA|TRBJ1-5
CATSDLRAGGTQGGDQPQHF
TGTGCCACCAGTGATTTAAGGGCTGGGGGGACACAGGGAGGGGATCAGCCCCAGCATTTT
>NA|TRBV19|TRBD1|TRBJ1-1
CASSTGTANTEAFF
TGTGCCAGTAGTACCGGGACAGCGAACACTGAAGCTTTCTTT
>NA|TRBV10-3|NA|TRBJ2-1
CAITSLPGRESNEQFF
TGTGCCATCACCTCCCTCCCAGGGCGAGAGAGCAATGAGCAGTTCTTC
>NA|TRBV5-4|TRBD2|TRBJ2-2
CASGRGAGTGELFF
TGTGCCAGCGGGCGGGGGGCAGGAACCGGGGAGCTGTTTTTT
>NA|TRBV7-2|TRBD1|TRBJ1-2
CASREGGQGGSYGYTF
TGTGCCAGCAGGGAGGGGGGACAGGGTGGTAGCTATGGCTACACCTTC
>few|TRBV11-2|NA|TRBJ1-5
CASSLQGYSNQPQHF
TGTGCCAGCAGCTTACAGGGATATAGCAATCAGCCCCAGCATTTT
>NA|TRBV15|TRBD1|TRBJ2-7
CATSSRRDLRGF
TGTGCCACCAGCTCCCGAAGGGACCTCAGGGGGTTC
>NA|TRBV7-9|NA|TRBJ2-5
CASSSAQETQYF
TGTGCCAGCAGCTCCGCACAAGAGACCCAGTACTTC
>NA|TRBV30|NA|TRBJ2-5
CAWNRGGQETQYF
TGTGCCTGGAACCGAGGGGGGCAAGAGACCCAGTACTTC
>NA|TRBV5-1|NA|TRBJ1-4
CASRRGGGATNEKLFF
TGCGCCAGCAGAAGGGGTGGAGGGGCAACTAATGAAAAACTGTTTTTT
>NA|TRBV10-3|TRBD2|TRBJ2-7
CAITSSGITTYEQYF
TGTGCCATCACCTCTAGCGGGATCACGACCTACGAGCAGTACTTC
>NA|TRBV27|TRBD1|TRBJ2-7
CASSGQGGPYEQYF
TGTGCCAGCAGTGGACAGGGAGGACCCTACGAGCAGTACTTC
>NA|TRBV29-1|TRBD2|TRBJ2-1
CSVEGLAGREQFF
TGCAGCGTTGAGGGACTAGCGGGACGTGAGCAGTTCTTC
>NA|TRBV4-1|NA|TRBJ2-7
CASSSGASYEQYF
TGCGCCAGCAGCTCCGGAGCTTCCTACGAGCAGTACTTC
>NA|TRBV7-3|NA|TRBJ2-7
CASSSAPTSSYEQYF
TGTGCCAGCAGCTCCGCACCGACTAGCTCCTACGAGCAGTACTTC
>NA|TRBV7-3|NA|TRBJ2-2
CASSPDTGELFF
TGTGCCAGCAGCCCCGACACCGGGGAGCTGTTTTTT
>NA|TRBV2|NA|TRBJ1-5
CASSGSNQPQHF
TGTGCCAGCAGTGGATCGAATCAGCCCCAGCATTTT
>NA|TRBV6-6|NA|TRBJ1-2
CASATQGNYGYTF
TGTGCCAGCGCGACACAGGGCAACTATGGCTACACCTTC
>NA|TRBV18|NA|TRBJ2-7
CASSILDSGYEQYF
TGTGCCAGCTCAATTTTGGACAGCGGATACGAGCAGTACTTC
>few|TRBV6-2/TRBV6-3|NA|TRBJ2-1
CASSSGPYNEQFF
TGTGCCAGCAGTTCGGGCCCCTACAATGAGCAGTTCTTC
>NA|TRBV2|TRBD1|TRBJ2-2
CASSIQGAGAGELFF
TGTGCCAGCAGCATACAGGGGGCGGGGGCCGGGGAGCTGTTTTTT
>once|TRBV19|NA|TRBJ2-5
CASSIVGEETQYF
TGTGCCAGTAGTATAGTGGGGGAAGAGACCCAGTACTTC
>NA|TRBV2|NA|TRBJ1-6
CASSKEGMGSPLHF
TGTGCCAGCAGTAAGGAGGGTATGGGTTCACCCCTCCACTTT
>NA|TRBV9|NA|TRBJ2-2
CASSPTNTGELFF
TGTGCCAGCAGCCCGACGAACACCGGGGAGCTGTTTTTT
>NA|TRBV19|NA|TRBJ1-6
CASHLSSYNSPLHF
TGTGCCAGCCACCTGAGCTCCTATAATTCACCCCTCCACTTT
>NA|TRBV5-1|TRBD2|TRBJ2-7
CASSLLGTSVLYEQYF
TGCGCCAGCAGCTTGTTGGGGACTAGCGTCCTCTACGAGCAGTACTTC
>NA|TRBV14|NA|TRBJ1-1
CASSQTEGTEAFF
TGTGCCAGCAGCCAGACAGAGGGCACTGAAGCTTTCTTT
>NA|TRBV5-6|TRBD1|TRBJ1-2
CASSPTGVGYGYTF
TGTGCCAGCAGCCCGACAGGGGTGGGGTATGGCTACACCTTC
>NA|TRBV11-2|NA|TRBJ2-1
CASSLAYEQFF
TGTGCCAGCAGCTTAGCATATGAGCAGTTCTTC